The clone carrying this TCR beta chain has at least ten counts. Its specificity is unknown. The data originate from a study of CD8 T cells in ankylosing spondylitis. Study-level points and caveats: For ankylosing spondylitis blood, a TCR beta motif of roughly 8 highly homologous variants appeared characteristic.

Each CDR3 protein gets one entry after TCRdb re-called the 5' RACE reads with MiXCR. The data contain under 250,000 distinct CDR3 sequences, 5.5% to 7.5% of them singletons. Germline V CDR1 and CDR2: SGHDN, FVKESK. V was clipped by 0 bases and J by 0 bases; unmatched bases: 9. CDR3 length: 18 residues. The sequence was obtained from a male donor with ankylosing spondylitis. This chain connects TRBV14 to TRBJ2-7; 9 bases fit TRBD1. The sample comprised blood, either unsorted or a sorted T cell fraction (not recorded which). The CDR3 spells CASSQEGTGTSSSYEQYF. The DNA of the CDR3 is TGTGCCAGCAGCCAAGAAGGGACAGGGACATCAAGCTCCTACGAGCAGTACTTC.